The 17 T cell receptor beta chains in this list originate from one sample, sequenced in a study of cytotoxic CD8 clonotypes in ibrutinib-treated CLL. TCRdb's copy holds only in-frame clones and misses some; the assay was immunoSEQ multiplex PCR. The sample consists of 65,000 to 80,000 clones, less than 85% of them appearing once. The sequencing here drew on PBMCs, taken after 24 months of ibrutinib treatment. These receptors all come from a human donor with chronic lymphocytic leukemia.

This chain joins TRBV27 and TRBJ1-1, with D possibly TRBD1 on 5 matching bases. V shed 3 bases and J shed 1 base, with 9 bases lying between them. This CDR3 contains 14 residues. Germline V lookup: CDR1 MNHEY, CDR2 SMNVEV (reference sequence). CDR3: CASSFGGKNTEAFF. The CDR3 DNA sequence: TGTGCCAGCAGTTTTGGGGGGAAGAACACTGAAGCTTTCTTT.

J is TRBJ2-7 and V is TRBV19; D is perhaps TRBD1 (6 bases). This CDR3 contains 16 residues. V was cut by 3 bases and J by 3 bases, with 18 bases left in between. Germline V gene lookup returns CDR1 LNHDA and CDR2 SQIVND (reference sequence). DNA for the CDR3: TGTGCCAGTAGTATTATGGGGACGACAGGCATCTACGAGCAGTACTTC. Encoded protein: CASSIMGTTGIYEQYF.

The chain has TRBV23-1 and TRBJ1-5; the D gene is possibly TRBD1 (5 bases). TRBV23-1 is an open reading frame, and its role is uncertain. Trimming pared 11 bases from V and 3 bases from J, leaving 23 bases between. The CDR3 is 16 residues long. The CDR3 bases are TGCGCCCCACCGGGACGGCCTCGATGGAACAATCAGCCCCAGCATTTT. Its protein is CAPPGRPRWNNQPQHF.

The CDR3 sequence: CASNRVSSYEQYF. The DNA of the CDR3 is TGTGCCAGCAACAGGGTTAGCTCCTACGAGCAGTACTTC. The chain recombines TRBV5-8 with TRBJ2-7, with D maybe TRBD1 (6 bases). The V and J ends lost 6 bases and 0 bases respectively, with 10 bases between them. Germline CDR1 reads SGHTS; CDR2 reads YDEGEE. The CDR3 covers 13 residues.

J is TRBJ2-5 and V is TRBV4-1; TRBD1 matches 8 bases. Germline V gene lookup returns CDR1 MGHRA and CDR2 YSYEKL. The CDR3 is 19 amino acids. Trimming at V came to 1 base and at J to 0 bases, leaving 13 bases not matched to a gene. In DNA, the CDR3 is TGCGCCAGCAGCCAAGGGGGGACAGGACGTTATCCTAACCAAGAGACCCAGTACTTC. This codes for CASSQGGTGRYPNQETQYF.

V usage is TRBV7-3 and J usage is TRBJ2-3, with D maybe TRBD1 (6 bases). The CDR3 runs to 14 residues. Trimming pared 7 bases from V and 1 base from J, leaving 12 bases between. CDR1 and CDR2 (germline): SGHTA, FQGTGA. The CDR3 nucleotides read TGTGCCAGCAACCAGGGGACGGGCACAGATACGCAGTATTTT. Encoded protein: CASNQGTGTDTQYF. Full variable domain (outside the CDR3, taken from reference TRBV7-3 and TRBJ2-3): GAGVSQTPSNKVTEKGKYVELRCDPISGHTALYWYRQSLGQGPEFLIYFQGTGAADDSGLPNDRFFAVRPEGSVSTLKIQRTERGDSAVYLCASNQGTGTDTQYFGPGTRLTVL.

V usage is TRBV9 and J usage is TRBJ2-3; D call uncertain. Germline values: CDR1 SGDLS, CDR2 YYNGEE. The CDR3 is 14 residues long. V lost 3 bases, J lost 6 bases, and 14 bases lay in between. The chain's CDR3 is CASSATPELDTQYF. The DNA for the CDR3 is TGTGCCAGCAGCGCAACCCCTGAATTGGATACGCAGTATTTT.

This chain joins TRBV6-1 and TRBJ1-5; D is undetermined. CDR1 MNHNS and CDR2 SASEGT come from the germline V gene. Trimming took off 7 bases at V and 6 bases at J, with 16 bases between the two ends. The CDR3 has 14 residues. The CDR3 reads CASTPGSPGQPQHF. The CDR3 DNA reads TGTGCCAGCACCCCCGGGTCCCCAGGTCAGCCCCAGCATTTT.

This clone was seen a handful of times. J is TRBJ1-2 and V is TRBV15; D is undetermined. Trimming shortened V by 1 base and J by 3 bases, and 6 bases separated the two germline ends. The germline V gene has CDR1 LNHNV and CDR2 YYDKDF (reference sequence). This CDR3 contains 13 residues. In nucleotides, the CDR3 is TGTGCCACCAGCAGAGCAGGCGACTATGGCTACACCTTC. Translating it yields CATSRAGDYGYTF.

V gene TRBV19 combines with J gene TRBJ1-1, with TRBD1 matching 9 bases. This CDR3 has 15 residues. The ends lost 6 bases at V and 1 base at J; junction bases unmatched: 6. Germline loops: CDR1 LNHDA, CDR2 SQIVND (reference sequence). CDR3 bases: TGTGCCAGTAGGACCGGGACAGGGCGGAACACTGAAGCTTTCTTT. As protein: CASRTGTGRNTEAFF.

V is TRBV5-4 and J is TRBJ2-7; possible D gene TRBD2, 5 bases. The length of the CDR3 is 15 residues. V was cut by 3 bases and J by 6 bases, with 19 bases left in between. Per germline, CDR1 SGHNT and CDR2 YYREEE (reference sequence). The DNA of the CDR3 is TGTGCCAGCAGCTCTGAGAGGGCCCTGGACCCCGAGCAGTACTTC. This encodes CASSSERALDPEQYF.

The gene calls are TRBV30 and TRBJ2-2; D unresolved. The CDR3 consists of 15 residues. Germline V gene lookup returns CDR1 GTSNPN and CDR2 SVGIG (reference sequence). Trimming took 0 bases from V and 0 from J, leaving 8 bases between them. The CDR3 DNA is TGTGCCTGGAGTGTAAAAATCGCGAACACCGGGGAGCTGTTTTTT. Its protein product is CAWSVKIANTGELFF.

V and J are TRBV18 and TRBJ2-7; D is uncertain. CDR3 size: 16 residues. Germline lookup yields CDR1 KGHSH and CDR2 LQKENI. V was clipped by 3 bases and J by 2 bases, with 17 bases between them. CDR3 residues: CASSPASRVRPYEQYF. The CDR3 DNA follows: TGTGCCAGCTCACCCGCTTCTAGGGTGCGCCCCTACGAGCAGTACTTC.

This clone was counted only a few times. The chain has TRBV19 and TRBJ2-1; TRBD1 agrees at 11 bases. Germline CDR1 and CDR2: LNHDA and SQIVND (reference sequence). V dropped 4 bases and J dropped 8; count of bases not matched to a gene: 7. This CDR3 region has 15 residues. The DNA for the CDR3 is TGTGCCAGTAGTACCGGACAGGGGGCTGGGGATGAGCAGTTCTTC. Protein product: CASSTGQGAGDEQFF.

The V and J genes are TRBV20-1 and TRBJ1-2, with D unclear. V lost 4 bases and J lost 7, with 7 bases in between. There are 10 residues in the CDR3. Germline V gene sequence: CDR1 DFQATT, CDR2 SNEGSKA (reference sequence). CDR3 residues: CSAMLGGYTF. In DNA, the CDR3 is TGCAGTGCTATGCTGGGTGGCTACACCTTC.

The J gene is TRBJ2-3, the V gene TRBV11-3; D is uncertain. Trimming stripped 5 bases from V and 2 bases from J, with 8 bases between. Germline-derived CDR1 and CDR2 are SGHNT and YENEEA. This CDR3 spans 13 amino acids. Here the CDR3 reads CASSPFNTDTQYF. The CDR3 nucleotides read TGTGCCAGCAGCCCCTTTAACACAGATACGCAGTATTTT.

This clone was detected only a few times. The V gene is TRBV5-6, the J gene TRBJ1-2; D unclear. V lost 2 bases and J lost 4, with 15 bases in between. This CDR3 has 15 residues. Germline CDR1 reads SGHDT; CDR2 reads YYEEEE. In DNA, the CDR3 is TGTGCCAGCAGCTTCTGGAACAGACGCACCTATGGCTACACCTTC. Amino acids: CASSFWNRRTYGYTF.